The present T cell receptor beta chain was sequenced within a study of identical twins (dated by TCRdb to 2015 to 2016). With regard to the full study: To test whether fetal clonotypes persist, this study deep-sequenced TCR alpha and beta repertoires from monozygotic twins, from unrelated adults of various ages, and from cord blood. To rule out contamination, the twin experiments were replicated at different times with different library preparation protocols. Study-level results and caveats: In monozygotic twins, recombination models systematically underestimated out-of-frame TCR alpha sharing, but the models matched the sharing seen between unrelated individuals. Compared with coincidental sharing between unrelated individuals, an excess of low generation-probability sequences was observed among out-of-frame TCR alpha sequences shared between twins. The excess sharing between twins in beta out-of-frame sequences was weaker because fewer shared sequences reduced the signal-to-noise ratio. Abundant cord blood beta clonotypes carried fewer insertions; young adult naive repertoires showed a weaker similar trend, while memory repertoires showed none. Because the same donors could not be followed over many years, the conclusions depended on cross-sectional statistical analysis. Invariant T cells such as MAIT and iNKT could partly confound zero-insertion analyses, though diverse VJ usage argued against this for most clonotypes.

Comments on this clonotype: Its antigen is currently not known. A read error may account for a junction end that differs from germline.

The CDR3 sequence holds 15 residues, the cysteine and phenylalanine included. Only CDR3 DNA remains: 45 bases, in frame from the first base. CDR1 and CDR2 are read off the germline V gene (reference sequence) as MNHEY and SMNVEV. Only healthy Caucasian donors were included. Three unrelated non-twin adults were additionally sequenced: a male aged 18 to 29, a male aged 50 to 60 and a female aged 50 to 60. Miltenyi CD45RO+ enrichment and human naive T-cell isolation kits were used to isolate memory (CD45RO+) and naive T cells from PBMC. The library came from 5' RACE. The sequencer was an Illumina HiSeq 2000. Template switching added a universal primer binding site, and the final cDNA carried a unique molecular identifier that allowed TCR cDNA molecules to be counted accurately. Specific primers in the conserved constant-segment region were used to synthesize first-strand cDNA for TCR alpha and beta chains. To control for contamination, every cDNA library carried two barcodes: a SMART-Mk sample barcode plus Illumina barcodes. Two successive PCR steps introduced TruSeq adapter sequences along with Illumina sample barcodes. TCR alpha and beta cDNA libraries were sequenced on the Illumina HiSeq platform with custom primers. The authors processed their data as follows. MiGEC was used to process raw reads and extract unique molecular identifiers, and MiXCR was used to find CDR3 positions. Recombination models were inferred per individual with the repgenHMM and IGoR tools using an EM algorithm. The tcR package in R was used for shared clonotype analysis, with sharing normalized by the product of cloneset sizes. To study raw recombination free of thymic and clonal selection effects, out-of-frame nonproductive sequences were analyzed. TCRdb ran its own pipeline on the public reads, namely fastp trimming at Q25 and MiXCR clone calling, and kept in-frame beta chains. Rows with one shared CDR3 protein collapse into an entry with the most common genes and DNA. For this entry, the V and J calls and clone size follow TCRdb and not the study's own pipeline. The sample records under 450,000 distinct CDR3 sequences, roughly 20% of which are singletons. The biggest ten clones account for 12% of the sample.

The receptor comes from a man aged 50-60 years in good health. The sequenced sample consisted of naive T cells sorted from blood. Sample cell subset or site, as interpreted from the label and publication: cells isolated with a human naive T-cell isolation kit. The chain is encoded by TRBV27 joined to TRBJ2-7; matching of 6 bases hints at TRBD1 as the D gene. The base sequence is TGTGCTAGCAGACCAGGGGTCGACGTATCCTACGAGCAGTACTTC. It specifies CASRPGVDVSYEQYF.